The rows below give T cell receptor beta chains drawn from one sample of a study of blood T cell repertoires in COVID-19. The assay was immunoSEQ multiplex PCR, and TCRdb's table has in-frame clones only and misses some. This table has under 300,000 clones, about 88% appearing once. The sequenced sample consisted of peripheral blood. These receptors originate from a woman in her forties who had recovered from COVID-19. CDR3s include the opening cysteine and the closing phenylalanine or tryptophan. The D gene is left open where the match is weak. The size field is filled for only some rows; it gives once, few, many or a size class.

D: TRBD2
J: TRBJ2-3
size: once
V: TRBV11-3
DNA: TGTGCCAGCAGCCGAGGGCCGGGACTAGCGGGGGGCCCCACAGATACGCAGTATTTT
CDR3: CASSRGPGLAGGPTDTQYF

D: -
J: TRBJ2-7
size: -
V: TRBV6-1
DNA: TGTGCCAGCAGTGAATGGTCTGGTACAGGGATCTACGAGCAGTACTTC
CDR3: CASSEWSGTGIYEQYF

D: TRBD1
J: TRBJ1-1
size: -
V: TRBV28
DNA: TGTGCCAGCAGTTCGCGCAGGGGGCTGAACACTGAAGCTTTCTTT
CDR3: CASSSRRGLNTEAFF

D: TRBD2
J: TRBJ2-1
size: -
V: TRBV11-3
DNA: TGTGCCAGCGACCATCCGAGGCTAGCGGGAGTCGATGAGCAGTTCTTC
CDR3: CASDHPRLAGVDEQFF

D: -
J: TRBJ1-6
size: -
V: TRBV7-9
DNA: TGTGCCAGCAGCTTACAGACAGAGTATAATTCACCCCTCCACTTT
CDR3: CASSLQTEYNSPLHF

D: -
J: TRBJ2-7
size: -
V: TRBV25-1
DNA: TGTGCCAGCAGATCGACAGGTTCTTCTTACGAGCAGTACTTC
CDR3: CASRSTGSSYEQYF

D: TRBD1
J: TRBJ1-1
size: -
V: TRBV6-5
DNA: TGTGCCAGCAGGGGGACAGGAACAGCTGAAGCTTTCTTT
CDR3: CASRGTGTAEAFF

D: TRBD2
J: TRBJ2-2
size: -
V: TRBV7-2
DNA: TGTGCCAGCAGCTTAAAAGCTAGCGGGAGCGGTTCCGGGGAGCTGTTTTTT
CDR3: CASSLKASGSGSGELFF

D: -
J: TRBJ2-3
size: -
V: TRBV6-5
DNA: TGTGCCAGCAGTTACTCGGGGCAGCCAGGGTTAGGTACGCAGTATTTT
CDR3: CASSYSGQPGLGTQYF

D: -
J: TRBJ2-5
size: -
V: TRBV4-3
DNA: TGCGCCAGCAGCCCCAGGGTCGCCGGTACTTTCCAAGAGACCCAGTACTTC
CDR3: CASSPRVAGTFQETQYF

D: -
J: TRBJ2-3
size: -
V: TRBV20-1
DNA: TGCAGTGCTAGTCTGCAGGGAACGGGCACAGATACGCAGTATTTT
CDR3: CSASLQGTGTDTQYF

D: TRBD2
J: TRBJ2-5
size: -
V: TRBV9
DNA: TGTGCCAGCAGCCCGGGGGGGGCCCTCCAAGAGACCCAGTACTTC
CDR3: CASSPGGALQETQYF

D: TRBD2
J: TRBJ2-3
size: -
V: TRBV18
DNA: TGTGCCAGCTCACCGATAGCGGGGGGGAGCACAGATACGCAGTATTTT
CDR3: CASSPIAGGSTDTQYF

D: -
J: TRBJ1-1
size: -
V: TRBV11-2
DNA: TGTGCCAGCAGCTTAGTTTCCGGCCGGGACACTGAAGCTTTCTTT
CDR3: CASSLVSGRDTEAFF

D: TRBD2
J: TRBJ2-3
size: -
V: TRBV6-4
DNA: TGTGCCAGCAGCCCGACTAGCGGGAGCGGAGATACGCAGTATTTT
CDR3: CASSPTSGSGDTQYF

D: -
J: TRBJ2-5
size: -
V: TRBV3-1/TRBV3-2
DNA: TGTGCCAGCAGCCGATTGGGCGAGACCCAGTACTTC
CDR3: CASSRLGETQYF

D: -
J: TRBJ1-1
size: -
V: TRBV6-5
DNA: TGTGCCAGCAGTTACTCGTCCGTCCGCACTGAAGCTTTCTTT
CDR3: CASSYSSVRTEAFF

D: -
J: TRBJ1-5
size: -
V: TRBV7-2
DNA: TGTGCCAGCAGCTCACAGCGGAATAGCAATCAGCCCCAGCATTTT
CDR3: CASSSQRNSNQPQHF

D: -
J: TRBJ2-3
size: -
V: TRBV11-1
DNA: TGTGCCAGCAGCTTAGTAGGTGCGGGACCAGATACGCAGTATTTT
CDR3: CASSLVGAGPDTQYF

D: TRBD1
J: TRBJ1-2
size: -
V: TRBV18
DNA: TGTGCCAGCTGGGACGGACAGGGCGGCTATGGCTACACCTTC
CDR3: CASWDGQGGYGYTF

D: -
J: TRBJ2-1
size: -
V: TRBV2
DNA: TGTGCCAGCAGTGAATCCTGGGCGGCAGGGGAATTGGACAATGAGCAGTTCTTC
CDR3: CASSESWAAGELDNEQFF

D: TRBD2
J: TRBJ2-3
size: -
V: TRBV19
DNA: TGTGCCAGTAGTATGGGACTAGCGGGGAGGGCAGATACGCAGTATTTT
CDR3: CASSMGLAGRADTQYF

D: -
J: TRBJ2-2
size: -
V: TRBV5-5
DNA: TGTGCCAGCAGCCCGCGGAACACCGGGGAGCTGTTTTTT
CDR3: CASSPRNTGELFF

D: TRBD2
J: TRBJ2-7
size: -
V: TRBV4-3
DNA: TGCGCCAGCAGCCAAGACCGGACTCGGGAGGCCTACGAGCAGTACTTC
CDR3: CASSQDRTREAYEQYF

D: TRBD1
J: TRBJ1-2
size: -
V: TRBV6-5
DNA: TGTGCCAGCAGTCGGGACAGAGACTATGGCTACACCTTC
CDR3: CASSRDRDYGYTF

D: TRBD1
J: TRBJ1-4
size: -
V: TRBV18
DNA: TGTGCCAGCCGTCAGGGGGCTTTTAGCGAAAAACTGTTTTTT
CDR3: CASRQGAFSEKLFF

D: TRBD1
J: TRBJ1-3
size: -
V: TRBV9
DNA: TGTGCCAGCAGCCGCACAGGGGGTGGAAACACCATATATTTT
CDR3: CASSRTGGGNTIYF

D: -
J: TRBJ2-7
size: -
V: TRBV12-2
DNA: TGTGCAAGTCGCAACCGGGACAGCCACTACGAGCAGTACTTC
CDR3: CASRNRDSHYEQYF

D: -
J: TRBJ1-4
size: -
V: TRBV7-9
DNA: TGTGCCAGCAGCTCCCAGGGGCGGGAGGAAAAACTGTTTTTT
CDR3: CASSSQGREEKLFF

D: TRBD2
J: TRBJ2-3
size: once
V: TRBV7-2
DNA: TGTGCCAGCAGCTTAGTGCCGGCGGGAGGGGCAGATACGCAGTATTTT
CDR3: CASSLVPAGGADTQYF

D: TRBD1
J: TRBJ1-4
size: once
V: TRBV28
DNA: TGTGCCAGCAGTACGCCCGGGACAGGGACTGAAAAACTGTTTTTT
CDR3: CASSTPGTGTEKLFF

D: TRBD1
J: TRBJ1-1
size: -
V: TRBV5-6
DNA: TGTGCCAGCAGACCCATCAGACAGGGTAGCACTGAAGCTTTCTTT
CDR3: CASRPIRQGSTEAFF

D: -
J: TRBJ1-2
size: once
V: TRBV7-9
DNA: TGTGCCAGCAGCCTCCAGGGGTCTTATGGCTACACCTTC
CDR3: CASSLQGSYGYTF

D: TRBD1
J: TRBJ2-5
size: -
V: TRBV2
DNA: TGTGCCAGCAGTGATAGCAGGGGGCTGGGGACCCAGTACTTC
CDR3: CASSDSRGLGTQYF

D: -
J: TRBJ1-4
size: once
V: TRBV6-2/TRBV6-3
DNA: TGTGCCAGCAGTTTCGCGAGGTCCTCCGAACTGTTTTTT
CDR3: CASSFARSSELFF

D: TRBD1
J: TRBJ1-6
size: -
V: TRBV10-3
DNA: TGTGCCAGCTCCGGGACAGTGAATTCACCCCTCCACTTT
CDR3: CASSGTVNSPLHF

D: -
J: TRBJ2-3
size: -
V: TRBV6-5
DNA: TGTGCCAGCGAAGGAGCTGAATACACAGATACGCAGTATTTT
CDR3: CASEGAEYTDTQYF

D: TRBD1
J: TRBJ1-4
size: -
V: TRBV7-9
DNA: TGTGCCAGCAGCTACGCCGGGACAGGGTTTGAAAAACTGTTTTTT
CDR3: CASSYAGTGFEKLFF

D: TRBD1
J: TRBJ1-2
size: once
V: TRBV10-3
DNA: TGTGCCATCAGTCTCACAGGGGAAGATGGCTACACCTTC
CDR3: CAISLTGEDGYTF

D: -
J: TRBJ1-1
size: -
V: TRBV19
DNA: TGTGCCAGTAGTATGGGACTGTTGAACACTGAAGCTTTCTTT
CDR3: CASSMGLLNTEAFF

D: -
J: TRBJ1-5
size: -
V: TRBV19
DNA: TGTGCCAGAGACAGTTATAGCAATCAGCCCCAGCATTTT
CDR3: CARDSYSNQPQHF

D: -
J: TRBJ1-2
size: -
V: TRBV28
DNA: TGTGCCAGCAGTTCCCCCGGGACAACCAACTATGGCTACACCTTC
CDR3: CASSSPGTTNYGYTF